Each of the 8 T cell receptor beta chains below was sequenced from the same sample in a study of CDR3 diversity in severe acne. Each CDR3 protein gets one entry after TCRdb re-called the PCR reads with MiXCR. The sample records around 100,000 distinct CDR3 sequences, roughly 51% being singletons. What was sequenced was blood. These receptors originate from a male donor with acne.

The chain employs TRBV7-8 and TRBJ2-2; 9 bases are a match to TRBD2. Per germline, CDR1 SGHVS and CDR2 FQNEAQ. The V segment lost 5 bases and the J segment 7 bases; nucleotides outside the gene matches: 23. The CDR3 contains 20 residues. The CDR3 sequence: CASSPPIAGVKSARGGELFF. The CDR3 DNA follows: TGTGCCAGCAGCCCGCCTATAGCGGGAGTGAAATCAGCTAGAGGCGGGGAGCTGTTTTTT. Drawing the rest from reference TRBV7-8 and TRBJ2-2, the complete variable domain is GAGVSQSPRYKVAKRGQDVALRCDPISGHVSLFWYQQALGQGPEFLTYFQNEAQLDKSGLPSDRFFAERPEGSVSTLKIQRTQQEDSAVYLCASSPPIAGVKSARGGELFFGEGSRLTVL.

In DNA, the CDR3 is TGTGCCAGCAGCGTAGCATACAATGAGCAGTTCTTC. It specifies CASSVAYNEQFF. J is TRBJ2-1 and V is TRBV9; unclear D gene. This CDR3 contains 12 residues. With 0 bases removed from V and 4 bases from J, the gap between germline ends came to 2 bases. Germline CDR1 is SGDLS and CDR2 is YYNGEE.

This clonotype has ten or more counts. The CDR3 region is CASSLNAGPNKQETQYF. CDR3 DNA sequence: TGTGCCAGCAGCTTGAATGCAGGGCCCAACAAGCAAGAGACCCAGTACTTC. The chain has TRBV5-8 and TRBJ2-5; the D gene is possibly TRBD1 (5 bases). Germline CDR1 is SGHTS and CDR2 is YDEGEE. V was trimmed by 1 base and J by 2 bases, leaving 18 bases between them. This CDR3 contains 17 residues.

This clonotype was observed a few times. The CDR3 bases are TGTGCCAGCAGCACCGGACAGAGCTCCTACAATGAGCAGTTCTTC. As protein: CASSTGQSSYNEQFF. The genes are TRBV7-6 and TRBJ2-1, with D possibly matching TRBD1 (6 bases). The CDR3 covers 15 residues. Deletions cut 5 bases from V and 0 bases from J, with 11 bases between. Germline V gene data show CDR1 as SGHVS and CDR2 as FNYEAQ.

With regard to this clonotype: Possible read error: a much larger clone is one base away. The chain uses TRBV20-1 and TRBJ1-4; D unclear. This CDR3 comprises 12 residues. Per the germline V gene, CDR1 is DFQATT and CDR2 is SNEGSKA (reference sequence). CDR3 DNA sequence: TGCAGTGCTTCCGCGTCTGATATAAAACTGCTTTTT. The encoded protein is CSASASDIKLLF.

The chain combines TRBV6-5 with TRBJ2-5; D gene uncertain. The CDR3 contains 17 residues. Trimming removed 2 bases from V and 2 bases from J, with 18 bases in between. Germline CDR1 MNHEY, CDR2 SVGAGI. The CDR3 DNA reads as TGTGCCAGCAGTTACACGAGGTCCAAGCGATGGCAAGAGACCCAGTACTTC. It codes for CASSYTRSKRWQETQYF.

This clonotype was found many times. The genes are TRBV15 and TRBJ2-5, with D hard to call. Germline CDR1 LNHNV, CDR2 YYDKDF (reference sequence). V lost 0 bases to trimming and J lost 5 bases, with 13 bases between them. The CDR3 covers 15 residues. The CDR3 coding sequence is TGTGCCACCAGCAGAGATCGCGGTTTGAGGGAGACCCAGTACTTC. It is translated as CATSRDRGLRETQYF.

About this clonotype itself: A much larger clone lies one base from this, so it may be a read error. This chain links TRBV5-1 with TRBJ2-5; tentative D call: TRBD2 (5 bases). This CDR3 contains 14 residues. Germline CDR1 and CDR2: SGHRS and YFSETQ. CDR3 amino acids: CASSLGGYQGTQYF. As DNA, the CDR3 is TGCGCCAGCAGCTTGGGCGGGTACCAAGGGACCCAGTACTTC.